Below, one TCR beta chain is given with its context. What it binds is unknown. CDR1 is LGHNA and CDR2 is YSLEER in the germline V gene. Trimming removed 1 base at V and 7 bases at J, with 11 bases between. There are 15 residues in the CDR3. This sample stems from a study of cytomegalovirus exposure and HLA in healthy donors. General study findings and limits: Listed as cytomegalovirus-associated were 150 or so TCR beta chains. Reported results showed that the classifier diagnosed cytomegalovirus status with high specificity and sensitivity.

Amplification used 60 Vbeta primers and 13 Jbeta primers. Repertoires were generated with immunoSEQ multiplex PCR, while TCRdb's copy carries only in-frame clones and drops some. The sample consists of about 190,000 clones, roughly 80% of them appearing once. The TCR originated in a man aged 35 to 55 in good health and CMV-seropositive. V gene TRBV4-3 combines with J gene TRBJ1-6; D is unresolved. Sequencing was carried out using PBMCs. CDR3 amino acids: CASSQVVQSNSPLHF. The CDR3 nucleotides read TGCGCCAGCAGCCAAGTGGTACAGAGCAATTCACCCCTCCACTTT.